Shown below are 12 T cell receptor beta chains from a single sample sequenced in a study of memory CD4+ T cells and cytomegalovirus serostatus. Data came from immunoSEQ multiplex PCR; TCRdb stores just in-frame clones and leaves some out. The repertoire consists of roughly 50,000 clones, with under 90% occurring once and the leading ten covering roughly 0.5%. The sort gate was single viable CD3+CD4+CD8-CD45RO+ cells for memory CD4+ T cells. Material: memory CD4+ T cells from blood. Receptors were obtained from an adult in good health and CMV-seronegative. Some clones in this sample may be carry-over from other donors' samples.

The gene calls are TRBV28 and TRBJ2-1; weak D call: TRBD1 (5 bases). This CDR3 is 13 amino acids long. CDR1 and CDR2 from the germline V gene are MDHEN and SYDVKM. V lost 7 bases and J 8 bases, leaving 15 bases between the germline ends. Here the CDR3 reads CASITDKKDEQFF. CDR3 bases: TGTGCCAGCATCACGGACAAAAAGGATGAGCAGTTCTTC. Combining the CDR3 with reference TRBV28 and TRBJ2-1 gives the whole variable domain DVKVTQSSRYLVKRTGEKVFLECVQDMDHENMFWYRQDPGLGLRLIYFSYDVKMKEKGDIPEGYSVSREKKERFSLILESASTNQTSMYLCASITDKKDEQFFGPGTRLTVL.

The chain links TRBV4-1 to TRBJ2-5; D may be TRBD1 (6 bases). The CDR3 is made up of 15 amino acids. V lost 6 bases and J 0 bases, leaving 14 bases between the germline ends. CDR1 and CDR2 (germline): MGHRA, YSYEKL. DNA of the CDR3: TGCGCCAGCAGACGGACAGACGTTTACCAAGAGACCCAGTACTTC. Encoded protein: CASRRTDVYQETQYF.

The J gene is TRBJ1-1, the V gene TRBV4-1, with D possibly being TRBD1 (6 bases). The V gene's germline CDR1 is MGHRA and CDR2 YSYEKL. The CDR3 runs 16 residues. Trimming removed 0 bases at V and 5 bases at J, with 16 bases between. The CDR3 nucleotides are TGCGCCAGCAGCCAAGATGGTCGTCGGGGGCGGACTGAAGCTTTCTTT. It encodes CASSQDGRRGRTEAFF.

V gene TRBV7-9 combines with J gene TRBJ1-2, with a possible D match to TRBD1 (6 bases). The CDR3 is 14 amino acids. Germline V gives CDR1 SEHNR, CDR2 FQNEAQ (reference sequence). Trimming took 1 base from V and 7 from J, leaving 13 bases between them. This CDR3 reads CASSLDGGTSGYTF. The CDR3 DNA reads TGTGCCAGCAGCTTAGATGGGGGCACATCTGGCTACACCTTC.

The rearrangement joins TRBV5-1 to TRBJ2-7; the D call may be TRBD1 or TRBD2 (7 bases each). V gave up 4 bases and J gave up 4 bases, with 30 bases separating them. CDR1 is SGHRS, CDR2 YFSETQ, per germline. The CDR3 is 19 amino acids. CDR3 residues: CASSIGQVLGGTTIYEQYF. CDR3 DNA: TGCGCCAGCAGCATTGGACAGGTTCTAGGGGGGACTACAATTTACGAGCAGTACTTC.

This chain connects TRBV7-3 to TRBJ2-1; D possibly uses TRBD1 or TRBD2 (5 bases each). The V end lost 5 bases, the J end lost 6 bases, and 11 bases lay between the germline ends. The CDR3 spans 13 residues. Germline loops: CDR1 SGHTA, CDR2 FQGTGA. CDR3 DNA sequence: TGTGCCAGCAGCCCCGGGGCCTTCAATGAGCAGTTCTTC. Its translation: CASSPGAFNEQFF. Drawing the rest from reference TRBV7-3 and TRBJ2-1, the complete variable domain is GAGVSQTPSNKVTEKGKYVELRCDPISGHTALYWYRQSLGQGPEFLIYFQGTGAADDSGLPNDRFFAVRPEGSVSTLKIQRTERGDSAVYLCASSPGAFNEQFFGPGTRLTVL.

The chain has TRBV23-1 and TRBJ2-7; 8 positions agree with TRBD2. TRBV23-1 is an open reading frame whose function is uncertain. This CDR3 region has 15 residues. Trimming at V came to 2 bases and at J to 3 bases, leaving 6 bases not matched to a gene. In DNA form, the CDR3 reads TGCGCCAGCAGTCAACTAGCGGGCCAATTCTACGAGCAGTACTTC. This translates into CASSQLAGQFYEQYF.

The CDR3 DNA follows: TGCAGTGCTAGAAGAGACCAAAGGGCTTTCTTT. As protein: CSARRDQRAFF. V gene TRBV20-1 combines with J gene TRBJ1-1; no definite D call. V lost 2 bases and J 11 bases, leaving 12 bases between the germline ends. CDR1 is DFQATT, CDR2 SNEGSKA, per germline (reference sequence). The CDR3 has 11 amino acids.

J is TRBJ2-7 and V is TRBV10-2, with 9 bases lining up with TRBD2. Per germline, CDR1 WSHSY and CDR2 SAAADI. V shed 8 bases and J 7 bases; nucleotides not matched to a gene: 6. The CDR3 length is 12 residues. CDR3 residues: CASWREGREQYF. The CDR3 DNA reads as TGCGCCAGCTGGCGGGAGGGGAGGGAGCAGTACTTC.

The chain uses TRBV5-1 and TRBJ2-3, with D possibly TRBD2 on 6 matching bases. The CDR3 runs to 15 residues. V lost 1 base and J lost 3, with 12 bases in between. The germline V gene has CDR1 SGHRS and CDR2 YFSETQ. CDR3 region: CASSLTGVGTDTQYF. CDR3 in DNA: TGCGCCAGCAGCTTGACGGGAGTGGGGACAGATACGCAGTATTTT.

The chain couples TRBV2 to TRBJ2-5, with D perhaps TRBD2 (7 bases). V lost 4 bases and J lost 5, with 14 bases in between. The length of the CDR3 is 14 residues. CDR1 is SNHLY and CDR2 is FYNNEI in the germline V gene. CDR3 sequence (DNA): TGTGCCAGCAGTGCACAGGGAGGGGACGAGACCCAGTACTTC. Residues: CASSAQGGDETQYF. Drawing the rest from reference TRBV2 and TRBJ2-5, the complete variable domain is EPEVTQTPSHQVTQMGQEVILRCVPISNHLYFYWYRQILGQKVEFLVSFYNNEISEKSEIFDDQFSVERPDGSNFTLKIRSTKLEDSAMYFCASSAQGGDETQYFGPGTRLLVL.

V is TRBV11-3 and J is TRBJ2-1, with D possibly TRBD1 on 5 matching bases. Germline V CDR1 and CDR2: SGHNT, YENEEA. The length of the CDR3 is 11 residues. V dropped 1 base and J dropped 16 bases, with 11 bases sitting between them. The CDR3 region is CASSLGGLLFF. Here the CDR3 DNA reads TGTGCCAGCAGCTTAGGGGGCCTTCTTTTCTTC.